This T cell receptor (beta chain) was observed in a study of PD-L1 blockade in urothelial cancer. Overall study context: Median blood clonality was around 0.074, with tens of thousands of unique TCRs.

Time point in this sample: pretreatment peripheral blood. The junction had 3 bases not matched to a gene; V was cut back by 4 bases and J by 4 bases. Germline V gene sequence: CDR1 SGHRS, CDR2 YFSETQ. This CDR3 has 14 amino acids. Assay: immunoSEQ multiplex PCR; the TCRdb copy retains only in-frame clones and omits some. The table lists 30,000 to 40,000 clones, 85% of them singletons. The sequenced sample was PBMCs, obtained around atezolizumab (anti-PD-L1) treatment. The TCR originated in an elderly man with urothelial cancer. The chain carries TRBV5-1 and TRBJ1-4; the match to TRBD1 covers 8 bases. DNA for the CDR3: TGCGCCAGCAGCGTACAGGGGGGTAATGAAAAACTGTTTTTT. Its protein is CASSVQGGNEKLFF.